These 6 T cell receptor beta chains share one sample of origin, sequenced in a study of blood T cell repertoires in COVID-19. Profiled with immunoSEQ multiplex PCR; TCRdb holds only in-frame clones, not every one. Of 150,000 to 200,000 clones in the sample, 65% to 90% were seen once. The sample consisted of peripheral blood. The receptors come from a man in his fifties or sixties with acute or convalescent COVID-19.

The CDR3 sequence: CASSQVRGTTNTEAFF. The CDR3 bases are TGCGCCAGCAGCCAGGTTAGGGGGACTACGAACACTGAAGCTTTCTTT. The genes are TRBV4-1 and TRBJ1-1; possible D gene TRBD1, 6 bases. The CDR3 spans 16 residues. Trimming cost V 3 bases and J 1 base, with 15 bases left between them. Germline V lookup: CDR1 MGHRA, CDR2 YSYEKL.

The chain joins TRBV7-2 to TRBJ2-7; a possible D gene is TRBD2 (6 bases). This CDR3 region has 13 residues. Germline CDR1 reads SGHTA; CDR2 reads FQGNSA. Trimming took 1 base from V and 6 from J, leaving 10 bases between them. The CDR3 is CASSLGWGVEQYF. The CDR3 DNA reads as TGTGCCAGCAGCTTAGGGTGGGGGGTCGAGCAGTACTTC.

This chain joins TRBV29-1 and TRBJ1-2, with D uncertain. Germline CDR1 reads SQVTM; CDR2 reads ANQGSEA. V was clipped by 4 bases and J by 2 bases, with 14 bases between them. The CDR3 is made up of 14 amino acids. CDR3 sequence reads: CSVAEWNGNYGYTF. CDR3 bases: TGCAGCGTTGCGGAATGGAACGGGAACTATGGCTACACCTTC.

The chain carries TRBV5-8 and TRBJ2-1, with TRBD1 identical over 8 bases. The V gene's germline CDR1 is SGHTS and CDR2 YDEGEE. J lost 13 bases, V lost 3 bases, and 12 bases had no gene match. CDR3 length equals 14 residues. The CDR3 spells CASSSPSPGQDQFF. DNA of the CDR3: TGTGCCAGCAGCTCACCAAGTCCGGGACAGGACCAGTTCTTC.

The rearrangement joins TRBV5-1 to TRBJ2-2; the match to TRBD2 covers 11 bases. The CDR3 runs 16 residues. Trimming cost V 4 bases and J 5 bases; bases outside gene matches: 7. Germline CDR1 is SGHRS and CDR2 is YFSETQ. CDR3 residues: CASSDGTSGATGELFF. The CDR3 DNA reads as TGCGCCAGCAGCGACGGGACTAGCGGAGCAACCGGGGAGCTGTTTTTT.

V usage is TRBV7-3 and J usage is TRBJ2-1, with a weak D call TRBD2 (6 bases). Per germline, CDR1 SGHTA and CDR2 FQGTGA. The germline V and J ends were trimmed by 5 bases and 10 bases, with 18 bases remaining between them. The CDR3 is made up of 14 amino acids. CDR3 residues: CASSPQAGPQEQFF. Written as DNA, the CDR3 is TGTGCCAGCAGCCCCCAAGCGGGCCCCCAGGAGCAGTTCTTC.